A single sample gave rise to the 17 T cell receptor beta chains below, sequenced in a study of PD-L1 blockade in urothelial cancer. Time point in this sample: pretreatment peripheral blood. Some clones are missing from TCRdb's copy, which holds only in-frame ones; the method was immunoSEQ multiplex PCR. This table has approximately 48,000 clones, around 88% appearing once. The sample consisted of PBMCs, taken around atezolizumab (anti-PD-L1) treatment. The receptor set was obtained from a woman aged 60 to 75 with urothelial cancer.

V usage is TRBV5-1 and J usage is TRBJ1-6; unclear D gene. V gave up 0 bases and J gave up 6 bases, with 16 bases separating them. The CDR3 sequence is 17 residues long. Looked up from germline, CDR1 is SGHRS and CDR2 is YFSETQ. In DNA, the CDR3 is TGCGCCAGCAGCTTGGCCGGTCCGGGATGGGGTAATTCACCCCTCCACTTT. Translated, it gives CASSLAGPGWGNSPLHF.

The chain uses TRBV4-3 and TRBJ2-1; TRBD2 aligns across 8 bases. This CDR3 spans 16 amino acids. The germline gives CDR1 LGHNA, CDR2 YSLEER. V gave up 0 bases and J gave up 0 bases; unmatched junction bases: 1. The CDR3: CASSQDGTSSYNEQFF. For the CDR3, the DNA is TGCGCCAGCAGCCAAGACGGGACTAGCTCCTACAATGAGCAGTTCTTC.

This clone was observed a single time. The V and J genes are TRBV5-1 and TRBJ2-7, with 10 bases that match TRBD1. The V gene's germline CDR1 is SGHRS and CDR2 YFSETQ. This CDR3 is 14 amino acids long. Unmatched junction bases numbered 6, after V lost 4 bases and J lost 5 bases. The CDR3 DNA is TGCGCCAGCAGCGACGGGGACAGGGGAGACGAGCAGTACTTC. Its translation: CASSDGDRGDEQYF. Combining the CDR3 with reference TRBV5-1 and TRBJ2-7 gives the whole variable domain KAGVTQTPRYLIKTRGQQVTLSCSPISGHRSVSWYQQTPGQGLQFLFEYFSETQRNKGNFPGRFSGRQFSNSRSEMNVSTLELGDSALYLCASSDGDRGDEQYFGPGTRLTVT.

The V gene is TRBV9, the J gene TRBJ2-7, with D perhaps TRBD1 (6 bases). This CDR3 has 14 amino acids. Germline V gene sequence: CDR1 SGDLS, CDR2 YYNGEE. Trimming took off 3 bases at V and 2 bases at J, with 12 bases between the two ends. The CDR3 DNA sequence: TGTGCCAGCAGCGCCACAGGGTCTGCCTACGAGCAGTACTTC. Amino acid sequence: CASSATGSAYEQYF.

Only a few counts were recorded for this clone. This CDR3 reads CSVESGLAGELGEQFF. The DNA of the CDR3 is TGCAGCGTTGAATCAGGACTAGCGGGGGAGTTGGGTGAGCAGTTCTTC. This chain links TRBV29-1 with TRBJ2-1; 13 positions agree with TRBD2. Germline V gene sequence: CDR1 SQVTM, CDR2 ANQGSEA. With 2 bases clipped from V and 9 bases from J, the junction kept 10 bases outside the gene matches. The CDR3 extends over 16 amino acids.

The V and J genes are TRBV10-1 and TRBJ2-5; 8 nucleotides align to TRBD2. The CDR3 extends over 15 amino acids. Germline V gene data show CDR1 as WNHNN and CDR2 as SYGVQD (reference sequence). V lost 0 bases and J lost 4; bases outside the gene matches: 4. CDR3 nucleotides: TGCGCCAGCAGTGAGTCGGGCGGGAGGACAGAGACCCAGTACTTC. Translating it yields CASSESGGRTETQYF.

The V and J genes are TRBV19 and TRBJ1-3; D gene uncertain. The CDR3 has 13 amino acids. Germline V gene data show CDR1 as LNHDA and CDR2 as SQIVND (reference sequence). V was cut by 5 bases and J by 8 bases, with 13 bases left in between. The CDR3 bases are TGTGCCAGTAGTCTCCAGAGACGGGACACCATATATTTT. Amino acid sequence: CASSLQRRDTIYF.

The V call is TRBV2, the J call TRBJ2-7; D is perhaps TRBD1 (5 bases). CDR1 is SNHLY and CDR2 is FYNNEI in the germline V gene. Trimming took 8 bases from V and 3 from J, leaving 20 bases between them. This CDR3 is built from 15 residues. CDR3 nucleotide sequence: TGTGCCAGCCAAGGGGTAGGGGCCCCCAACTACGAGCAGTACTTC. It specifies CASQGVGAPNYEQYF.

V is TRBV27 and J is TRBJ2-7, with 12 bases that match TRBD2. J lost 9 bases, V lost 2 bases, and 5 bases had no gene match. The CDR3 has 14 amino acids. CDR1 is MNHEY, CDR2 SMNVEV, per germline (reference sequence). The CDR3 loop reads CASSLRLAGDAQYF. DNA of the CDR3: TGTGCCAGCAGTTTAAGACTAGCGGGGGATGCGCAGTACTTC.

This clone was picked up one time. This chain links TRBV6-4 with TRBJ2-1, with 12 bases lining up with TRBD2. There are 13 residues in the CDR3. The V segment lost 6 bases and the J segment 7 bases; nucleotides outside the gene matches: 1. CDR1 and CDR2 (germline): MRHNA, SNTAGT. The CDR3 region is CASRTSGSNEQFF. DNA of the CDR3: TGTGCCAGCAGGACTAGCGGGAGTAATGAGCAGTTCTTC.

The genes are TRBV25-1 and TRBJ2-1; the D is unclear. With 1 base removed from V and 9 bases from J, the gap between germline ends came to 13 bases. This CDR3 has 14 residues. Germline V CDR1 and CDR2: MGHDK, SYGVNS. The chain's CDR3 is CASSEFHSAIEQFF. The CDR3 DNA sequence: TGTGCCAGCAGTGAATTCCACAGTGCTATTGAGCAGTTCTTC.

The V call is TRBV5-1, the J call TRBJ2-5; a possible D gene is TRBD2 (7 bases). Germline assignment: CDR1 SGHRS and CDR2 YFSETQ. V lost 4 bases and J 7 bases, leaving 23 bases between the germline ends. This CDR3 region has 16 residues. CDR3 residues: CASSPGNRVSGGTQYF. The DNA of the CDR3 is TGCGCCAGCAGCCCAGGCAACAGGGTATCGGGGGGGACCCAGTACTTC.

This clone occurred once. The V gene is TRBV6-5, the J gene TRBJ2-7; the match to TRBD1 covers 9 bases. The CDR3 runs 14 residues. Germline V gene lookup returns CDR1 MNHEY and CDR2 SVGAGI. With 0 bases clipped from V and 4 bases from J, the junction kept 1 base outside the gene matches. CDR3 protein: CASSYSQGAYEQYF. CDR3 nucleotides: TGTGCCAGCAGTTACTCACAGGGGGCTTACGAGCAGTACTTC.

This clone was detected a few times. This chain uses TRBV25-1 with TRBJ2-5; 7 bases match TRBD2. The V gene's germline CDR1 is MGHDK and CDR2 SYGVNS. The CDR3 consists of 16 residues. The ends lost 2 bases at V and 5 bases at J; junction bases unmatched: 11. In DNA, the CDR3 is TGTGCCAGCAGTGAAGGAGCAGGGAGGGAGCGGGAGACCCAGTACTTC. It encodes CASSEGAGRERETQYF. Full variable domain (outside the CDR3, taken from reference TRBV25-1 and TRBJ2-5): EADIYQTPRYLVIGTGKKITLECSQTMGHDKMYWYQQDPGMELHLIHYSYGVNSTEKGDLSSESTVSRIRTEHFPLTLESARPSHTSQYLCASSEGAGRERETQYFGPGTRLLVL.

This clone appeared a few times. The chain combines TRBV7-2 with TRBJ2-1; D is undetermined. In germline, CDR1 is SGHTA, CDR2 FQGNSA. The ends were cut back, 1 base at V and 6 bases at J, with 7 bases in the middle. CDR3 length equals 13 residues. CDR3: CASSLVAGNEQFF. As DNA, the CDR3 is TGTGCCAGCAGCTTAGTCGCCGGCAATGAGCAGTTCTTC. Together with reference TRBV7-2 and TRBJ2-1, the CDR3 gives the full variable domain: GAGVSQSPSNKVTEKGKDVELRCDPISGHTALYWYRQSLGQGLEFLIYFQGNSAPDKSGLPSDRFSAERTGGSVSTLTIQRTQQEDSAVYLCASSLVAGNEQFFGPGTRLTVL.

The CDR3 bases are TGTGCCAGCAGTTGGGCGCGGGGGGGCGCAGAGACCCAGTACTTC. It yields the protein CASSWARGGAETQYF. The chain recombines TRBV27 with TRBJ2-5; TRBD2 aligns across 9 bases. CDR3 length: 15 residues. The J segment lost 4 bases and the V segment lost 4 bases, leaving 7 bases of the junction unmatched. Germline loops: CDR1 MNHEY, CDR2 SMNVEV (reference sequence).

The rearrangement joins TRBV5-4 to TRBJ2-1; 10 nucleotides match TRBD1. The CDR3 length is 16 residues. V was clipped by 1 base and J by 5 bases; unmatched bases: 6. Per the germline V gene, CDR1 is SGHNT and CDR2 is YYREEE (reference sequence). CDR3 DNA: TGTGCCAGCAGCTTGCCGACAGGGGGCAACAACAATGAGCAGTTCTTC. It yields the protein CASSLPTGGNNNEQFF. Using reference TRBV5-4 and TRBJ2-1 for the parts outside the CDR3, the full variable domain is ETGVTQSPTHLIKTRGQQVTLRCSSQSGHNTVSWYQQALGQGPQFIFQYYREEENGRGNFPPRFSGLQFPNYSSELNVNALELDDSALYLCASSLPTGGNNNEQFFGPGTRLTVL.